The next 10 T cell receptor beta chains were all read from a single sample in a study of blood T cell repertoires in COVID-19. Repertoires were generated with immunoSEQ multiplex PCR, while TCRdb's copy carries only in-frame clones and drops some. This table holds 200,000 to 250,000 clones, 88% found once. The sample was PBMCs or T cells enriched from blood (not recorded which). The source is a woman aged 25-40 years who had been exposed to COVID-19.

V and J are TRBV27 and TRBJ1-1; D remains unclear. The CDR3 extends over 15 amino acids. CDR1 MNHEY and CDR2 SMNVEV come from the germline V gene (reference sequence). With 6 bases removed from V and 0 bases from J, the gap between germline ends came to 14 bases. This CDR3 is CASSPLFEVNTEAFF. Here the CDR3 DNA reads TGTGCCAGCAGCCCGTTGTTCGAGGTGAACACTGAAGCTTTCTTT.

This chain uses TRBV2 with TRBJ1-1; no definite D call. The ends were cut back, 8 bases at V and 0 bases at J, with 10 bases in the middle. From germline, CDR1 is SNHLY and CDR2 FYNNEI. This CDR3 contains 13 residues. The CDR3 here is CASHGGLNTEAFF. In DNA form, the CDR3 reads TGTGCCAGCCACGGCGGCCTGAACACTGAAGCTTTCTTT.

The genes are TRBV19 and TRBJ2-5, with 7 bases identical to TRBD1. J lost 1 base, V lost 4 bases, and 6 bases had no gene match. CDR1 LNHDA and CDR2 SQIVND come from the germline V gene (reference sequence). The CDR3 consists of 15 residues. In nucleotides, the CDR3 is TGTGCCAGTAGTACGGCTTCAGGGGGCCAAGAGACCCAGTACTTC. Protein product: CASSTASGGQETQYF.

This clone was counted a single time. The CDR3 DNA reads TGTGCCAGCAGCGGGACAGGGGAAAAGTCCACTGAAGCTTTCTTT. It translates to CASSGTGEKSTEAFF. The chain recombines TRBV6-5 with TRBJ1-1, with 10 positions matching TRBD1. The germline gives CDR1 MNHEY, CDR2 SVGAGI. The V segment lost 6 bases and the J segment 4 bases; nucleotides outside the gene matches: 8. CDR3 length: 15 amino acids.

As for this clone: Additional DNA sequences in this sample encode the identical CDR3. The V call is TRBV30, the J call TRBJ1-1; 7 nucleotides agree with TRBD1. CDR3 length equals 13 residues. Germline trimming cut 3 bases from V and 4 bases from J; bases unmatched to any gene: 5. Germline CDR1 reads GTSNPN; CDR2 reads SVGIG (reference sequence). CDR3 region: CAWSPRGSTEAFF. The CDR3 DNA is TGTGCCTGGAGCCCCAGGGGGAGCACTGAAGCTTTCTTT.

This chain links TRBV7-2 with TRBJ2-7; 8 bases fit TRBD1. The CDR3 is 14 amino acids. With 5 bases clipped from V and 2 bases from J, the junction kept 5 bases outside the gene matches. The germline V gene encodes CDR1 SGHTA and CDR2 FQGNSA. This CDR3 reads CASSLRTGPYEQYF. CDR3 nucleotide sequence: TGTGCCAGCAGCCTGCGGACAGGGCCCTACGAGCAGTACTTC.

The chain has TRBV29-1 and TRBJ1-2, with D tentatively TRBD1 (6 bases). Germline CDR1 SQVTM, CDR2 ANQGSEA. V was clipped by 6 bases and J by 2 bases, with 10 bases between them. There are 12 residues in the CDR3. This chain's CDR3 is CSVSQGNYGYTF. CDR3 DNA: TGCAGCGTATCGCAGGGGAACTATGGCTACACCTTC.

The chain links TRBV6-1 to TRBJ2-3; 7 bases match TRBD2. Germline values: CDR1 MNHNS, CDR2 SASEGT. The V and J ends lost 3 bases and 2 bases, in that order; junction bases with no gene match: 5. The CDR3 spans 15 residues. The CDR3 coding sequence is TGTGCCAGCAGTGACCTAGCGGCAGTCACAGATACGCAGTATTTT. This translates into CASSDLAAVTDTQYF.

V usage is TRBV4-1 and J usage is TRBJ2-4; D call uncertain. The CDR3 sequence is 14 residues long. CDR1 is MGHRA and CDR2 is YSYEKL in the germline V gene. Trimming shortened V by 4 bases and J by 5 bases, and 12 bases separated the two germline ends. As DNA, the CDR3 is TGCGCCAGCAGCCTTAGATCAGAGGAAAACATTCAGTACTTC. This codes for CASSLRSEENIQYF.

This chain uses TRBV2 with TRBJ2-1; a weak D match, TRBD1 (6 bases). Trimming removed 5 bases from V and 9 bases from J, with 11 bases in between. Germline CDR1 and CDR2: SNHLY and FYNNEI. The CDR3 is made up of 12 amino acids. The CDR3 coding sequence is TGTGCCAGCAGTTCACAGGGCGGTGAGCAGTTCTTC. It specifies CASSSQGGEQFF.